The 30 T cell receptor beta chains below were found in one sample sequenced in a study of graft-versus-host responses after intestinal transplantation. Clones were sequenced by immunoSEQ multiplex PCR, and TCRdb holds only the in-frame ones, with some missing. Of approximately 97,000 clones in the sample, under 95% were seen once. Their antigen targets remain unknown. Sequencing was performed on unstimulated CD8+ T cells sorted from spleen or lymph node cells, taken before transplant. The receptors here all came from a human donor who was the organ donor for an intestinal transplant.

The CDR3 is CASGATSGGSDTQYF. For the CDR3, the DNA is TGTGCCAGCGGGGCGACTAGCGGGGGGTCTGATACGCAGTATTTT. V gene TRBV7-9 combines with J gene TRBJ2-3; 13 bases line up with TRBD2. The CDR3 length is 15 residues. Germline CDR1 SEHNR, CDR2 FQNEAQ (reference sequence). V lost 8 bases to trimming and J lost 6 bases; unmatched junction nucleotides: 8.

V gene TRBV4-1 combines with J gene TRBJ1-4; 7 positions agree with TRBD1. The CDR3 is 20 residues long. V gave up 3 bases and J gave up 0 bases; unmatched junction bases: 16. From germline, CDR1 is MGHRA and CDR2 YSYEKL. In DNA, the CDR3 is TGCGCCAGCAGCCACCTGAGACAGGGCCCCTACCTCCCAACTAATGAAAAACTGTTTTTT. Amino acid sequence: CASSHLRQGPYLPTNEKLFF.

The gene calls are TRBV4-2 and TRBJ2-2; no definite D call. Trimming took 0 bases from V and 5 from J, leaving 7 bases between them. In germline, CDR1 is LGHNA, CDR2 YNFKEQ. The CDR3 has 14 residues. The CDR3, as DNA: TGTGCCAGCAGCCAAGAGGAGAGGACCGGGGAGCTGTTTTTT. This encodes CASSQEERTGELFF.

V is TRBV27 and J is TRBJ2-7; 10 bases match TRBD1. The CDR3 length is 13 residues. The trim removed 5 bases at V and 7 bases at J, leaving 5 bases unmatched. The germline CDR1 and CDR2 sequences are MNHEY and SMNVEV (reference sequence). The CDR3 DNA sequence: TGTGCCAGCAGTGGGACAGGGGTGCAGGAGCAGTACTTC. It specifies CASSGTGVQEQYF.

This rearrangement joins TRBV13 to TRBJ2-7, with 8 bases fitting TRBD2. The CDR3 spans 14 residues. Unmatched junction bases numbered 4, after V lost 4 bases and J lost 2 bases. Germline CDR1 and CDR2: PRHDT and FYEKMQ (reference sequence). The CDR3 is CASSSGTRPYEQYF. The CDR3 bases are TGTGCCAGCAGCTCCGGGACTAGACCCTACGAGCAGTACTTC.

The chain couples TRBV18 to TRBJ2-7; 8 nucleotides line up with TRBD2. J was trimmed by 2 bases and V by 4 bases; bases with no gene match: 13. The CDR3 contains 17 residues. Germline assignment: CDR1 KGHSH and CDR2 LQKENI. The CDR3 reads CASSLHVLAGPAYEQYF. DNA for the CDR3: TGTGCCAGCTCACTCCACGTATTAGCGGGACCGGCCTACGAGCAGTACTTC.

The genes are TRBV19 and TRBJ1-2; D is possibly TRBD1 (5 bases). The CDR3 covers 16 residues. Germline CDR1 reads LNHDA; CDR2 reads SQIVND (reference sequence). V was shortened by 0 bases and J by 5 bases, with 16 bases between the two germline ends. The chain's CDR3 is CASSIDPAGLTYGYTF. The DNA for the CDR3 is TGTGCCAGTAGTATAGATCCAGCGGGACTGACATATGGCTACACCTTC.

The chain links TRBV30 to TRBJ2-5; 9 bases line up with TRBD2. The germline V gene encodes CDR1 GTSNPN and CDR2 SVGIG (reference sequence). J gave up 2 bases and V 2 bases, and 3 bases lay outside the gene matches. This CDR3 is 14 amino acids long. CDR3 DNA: TGTGCCTGGAGTCTAGCGGGGTTTCAAGAGACCCAGTACTTC. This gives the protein CAWSLAGFQETQYF.

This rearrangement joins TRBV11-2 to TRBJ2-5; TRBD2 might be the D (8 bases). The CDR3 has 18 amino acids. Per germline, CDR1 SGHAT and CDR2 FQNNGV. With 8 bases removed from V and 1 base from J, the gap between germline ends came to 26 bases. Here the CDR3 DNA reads TGTGCCAGCTCGGGGGGGTTGCTTGACAGGGTCCCCCAAGAGACCCAGTACTTC. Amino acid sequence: CASSGGLLDRVPQETQYF.

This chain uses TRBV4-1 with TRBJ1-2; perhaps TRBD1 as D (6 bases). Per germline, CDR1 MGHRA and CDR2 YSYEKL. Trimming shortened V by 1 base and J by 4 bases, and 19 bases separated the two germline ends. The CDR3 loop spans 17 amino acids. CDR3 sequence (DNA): TGCGCCAGCAGCCAAGCCGGACAGATCTATCCCTTCTATGGCTACACCTTC. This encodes CASSQAGQIYPFYGYTF.

The CDR3 loop is CASSLMGGADTQYF. CDR3 DNA sequence: TGTGCCAGCAGCTTAATGGGGGGGGCGGATACGCAGTATTTT. The genes are TRBV7-3 and TRBJ2-3; tentative D call: TRBD2 (7 bases). CDR1 SGHTA and CDR2 FQGTGA come from the germline V gene. Trimming took 1 base from V and 6 from J, leaving 11 bases between them. The CDR3 runs to 14 residues.

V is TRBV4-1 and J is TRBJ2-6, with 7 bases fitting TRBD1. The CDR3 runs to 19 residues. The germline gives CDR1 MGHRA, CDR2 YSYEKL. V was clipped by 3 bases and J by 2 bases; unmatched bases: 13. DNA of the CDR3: TGCGCCAGCAGCCAGCAAACAGGGGCCCTCTATCCTGGGGCCAACGTCCTGACTTTC. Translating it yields CASSQQTGALYPGANVLTF.

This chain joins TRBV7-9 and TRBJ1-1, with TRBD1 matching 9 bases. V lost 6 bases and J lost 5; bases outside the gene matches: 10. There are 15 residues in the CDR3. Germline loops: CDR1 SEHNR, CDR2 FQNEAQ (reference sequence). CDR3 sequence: CASRFSDRGATEAFF. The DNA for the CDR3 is TGTGCCAGCAGATTCTCGGACAGGGGAGCGACTGAAGCTTTCTTT.

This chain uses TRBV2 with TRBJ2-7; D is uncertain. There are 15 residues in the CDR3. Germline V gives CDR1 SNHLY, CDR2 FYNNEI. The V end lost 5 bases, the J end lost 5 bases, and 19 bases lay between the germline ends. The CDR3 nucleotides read TGTGCCAGCAGTAGATACCTTCCTAATCCCAACGAGCAGTACTTC. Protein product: CASSRYLPNPNEQYF.

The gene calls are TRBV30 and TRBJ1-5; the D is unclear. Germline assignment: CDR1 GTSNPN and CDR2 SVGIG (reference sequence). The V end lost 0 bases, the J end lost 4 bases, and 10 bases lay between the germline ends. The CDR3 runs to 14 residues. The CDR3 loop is CAWSVPRWNQPQHF. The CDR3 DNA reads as TGTGCCTGGAGTGTACCACGGTGGAATCAGCCCCAGCATTTT. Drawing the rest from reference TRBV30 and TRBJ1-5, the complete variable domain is SQTIHQWPATLVQPVGSPLSLECTVEGTSNPNLYWYRQAAGRGLQLLFYSVGIGQISSEVPQNLSASRPQDRQFILSSKKLLLSDSGFYLCAWSVPRWNQPQHFGDGTRLSIL.

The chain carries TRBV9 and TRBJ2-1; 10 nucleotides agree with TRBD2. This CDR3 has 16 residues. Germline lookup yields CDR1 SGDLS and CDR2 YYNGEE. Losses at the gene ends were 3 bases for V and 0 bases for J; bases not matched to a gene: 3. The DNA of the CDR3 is TGTGCCAGCAGCGGGGGACTAGCGACCTCCTACAATGAGCAGTTCTTC. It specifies CASSGGLATSYNEQFF.

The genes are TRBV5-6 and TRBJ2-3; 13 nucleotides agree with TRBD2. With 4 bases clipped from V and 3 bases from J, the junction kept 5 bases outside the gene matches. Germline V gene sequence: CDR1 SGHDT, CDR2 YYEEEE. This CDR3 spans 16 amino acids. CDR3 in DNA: TGTGCCAGCAGCATAACTAGCGGGAGGGCGACAGATACGCAGTATTTT. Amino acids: CASSITSGRATDTQYF. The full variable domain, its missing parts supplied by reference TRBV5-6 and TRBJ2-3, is DAGVTQSPTHLIKTRGQQVTLRCSPKSGHDTVSWYQQALGQGPQFIFQYYEEEERQRGNFPDRFSGHQFPNYSSELNVNALLLGDSALYLCASSITSGRATDTQYFGPGTRLTVL.

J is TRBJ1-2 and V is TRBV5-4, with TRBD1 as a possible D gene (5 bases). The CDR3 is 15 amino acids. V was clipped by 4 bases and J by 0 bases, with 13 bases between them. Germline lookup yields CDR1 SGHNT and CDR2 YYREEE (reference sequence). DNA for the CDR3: TGTGCCAGCAGCACCCCGACAGATACTAACTATGGCTACACCTTC. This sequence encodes CASSTPTDTNYGYTF.

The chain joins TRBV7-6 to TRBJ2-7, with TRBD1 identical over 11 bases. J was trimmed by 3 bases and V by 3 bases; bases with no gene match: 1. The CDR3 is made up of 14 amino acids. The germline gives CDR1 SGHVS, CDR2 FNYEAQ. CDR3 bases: TGTGCCAGCAGCTTTGGGACAGGGGGCTACGAGCAGTACTTC. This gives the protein CASSFGTGGYEQYF.

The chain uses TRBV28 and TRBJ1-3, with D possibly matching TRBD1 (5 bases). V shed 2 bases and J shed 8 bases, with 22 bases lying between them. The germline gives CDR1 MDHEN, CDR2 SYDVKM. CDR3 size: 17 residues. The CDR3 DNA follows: TGTGCCAGCAGTTTAAATACGGGACTTGTTTTTCGAGACACCATATATTTT. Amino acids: CASSLNTGLVFRDTIYF.

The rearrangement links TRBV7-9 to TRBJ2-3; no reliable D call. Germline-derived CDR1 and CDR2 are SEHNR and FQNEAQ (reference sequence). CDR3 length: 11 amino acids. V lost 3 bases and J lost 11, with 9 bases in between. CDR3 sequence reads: CASSFSTGQYF. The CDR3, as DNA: TGTGCCAGCAGCTTTTCGACGGGGCAGTATTTT.

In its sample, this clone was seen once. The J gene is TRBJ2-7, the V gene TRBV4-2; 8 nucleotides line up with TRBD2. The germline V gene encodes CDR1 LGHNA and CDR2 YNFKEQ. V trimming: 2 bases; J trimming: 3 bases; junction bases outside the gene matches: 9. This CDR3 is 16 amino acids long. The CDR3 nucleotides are TGTGCCAGCAGCCAAACAAAGACTAGCGCCAACTACGAGCAGTACTTC. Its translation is CASSQTKTSANYEQYF.

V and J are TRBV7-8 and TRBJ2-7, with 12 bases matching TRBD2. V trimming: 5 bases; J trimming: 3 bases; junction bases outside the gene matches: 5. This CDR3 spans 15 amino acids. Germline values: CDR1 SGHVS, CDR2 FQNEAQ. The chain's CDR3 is CASSAGTSGFYEQYF. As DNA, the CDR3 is TGTGCCAGCAGCGCAGGGACTAGCGGGTTCTACGAGCAGTACTTC.

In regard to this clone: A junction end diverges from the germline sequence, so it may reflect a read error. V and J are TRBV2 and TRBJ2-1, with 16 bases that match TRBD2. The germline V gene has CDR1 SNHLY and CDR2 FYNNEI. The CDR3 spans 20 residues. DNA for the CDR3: TGTGCCAGCAGTGAAATCCCCGGGACTAGCGGGGGGGCCGTTAACATCGAGCCGTTCTTC. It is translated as CASSEIPGTSGGAVNIEPFF. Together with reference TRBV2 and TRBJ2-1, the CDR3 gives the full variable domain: EPEVTQTPSHQVTQMGQEVILRCVPISNHLYFYWYRQILGQKVEFLVSFYNNEISEKSEIFDDQFSVERPDGSNFTLKIRSTKLEDSAMYFCASSEIPGTSGGAVNIEPFFGPGTRLTVL.

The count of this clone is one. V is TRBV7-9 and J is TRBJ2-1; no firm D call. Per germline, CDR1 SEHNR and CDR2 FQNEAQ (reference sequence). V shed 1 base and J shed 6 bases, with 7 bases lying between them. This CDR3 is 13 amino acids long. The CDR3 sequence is CASSLVSSNEQFF. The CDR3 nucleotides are TGTGCCAGCAGCTTAGTAAGCTCCAATGAGCAGTTCTTC.

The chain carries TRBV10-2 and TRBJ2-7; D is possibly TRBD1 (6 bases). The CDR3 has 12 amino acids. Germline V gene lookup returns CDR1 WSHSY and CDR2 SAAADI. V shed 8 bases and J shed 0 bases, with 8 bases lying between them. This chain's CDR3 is CASEDSSYEQYF. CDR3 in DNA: TGCGCCAGCGAGGACAGCTCCTACGAGCAGTACTTC.

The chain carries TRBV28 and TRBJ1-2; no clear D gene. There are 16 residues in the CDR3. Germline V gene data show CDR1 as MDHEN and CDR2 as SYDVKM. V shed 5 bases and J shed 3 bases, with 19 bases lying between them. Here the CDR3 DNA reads TGTGCCAGCAGTCTCGACTCCGAACGTAGTTACTATGGCTACACCTTC. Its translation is CASSLDSERSYYGYTF.

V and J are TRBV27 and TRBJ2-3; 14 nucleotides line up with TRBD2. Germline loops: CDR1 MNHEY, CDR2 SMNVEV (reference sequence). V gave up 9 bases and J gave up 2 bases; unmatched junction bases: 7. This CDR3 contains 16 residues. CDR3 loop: CASHTTSGRATDTQYF. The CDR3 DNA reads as TGTGCCAGTCATACGACTAGCGGGAGGGCCACAGATACGCAGTATTTT.

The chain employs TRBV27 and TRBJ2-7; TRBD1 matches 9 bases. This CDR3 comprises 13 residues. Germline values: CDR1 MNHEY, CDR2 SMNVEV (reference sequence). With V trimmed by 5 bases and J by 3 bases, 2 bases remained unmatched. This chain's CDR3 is CASSPTGGYEQYF. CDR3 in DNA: TGTGCCAGCAGTCCGACAGGGGGCTACGAGCAGTACTTC.

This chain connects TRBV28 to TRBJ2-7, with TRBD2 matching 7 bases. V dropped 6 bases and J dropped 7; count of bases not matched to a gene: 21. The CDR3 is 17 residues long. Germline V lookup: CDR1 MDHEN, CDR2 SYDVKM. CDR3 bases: TGTGCCAGCAGCTACCCCCGTCCAGGGACTACGGTTGGGGAGCAGTACTTC. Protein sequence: CASSYPRPGTTVGEQYF.